What follows are 30 T cell receptor beta chains derived from one specimen sequenced in a study of T cell repertoires in cytomegalovirus infection. Using its own MiXCR run on the reads, TCRdb lists one record per CDR3 protein. The sample shows approximately 250,000 distinct CDR3 sequences, roughly 10% of them seen only once. Sequenced sample: PBMCs. All receptors derive from a human donor in good health (CMV status not recorded). Some clones in this sample may be carry-over from other donors' samples.

V gene TRBV9 combines with J gene TRBJ2-1; TRBD2 aligns across 9 bases. There are 17 residues in the CDR3. Losses at the gene ends were 4 bases for V and 4 bases for J; bases not matched to a gene: 12. Germline V gene data show CDR1 as SGDLS and CDR2 as YYNGEE. The chain's CDR3 is CASSLTAAGGIYNEQFF. The CDR3 DNA is TGTGCCAGCAGCCTAACCGCAGCGGGAGGAATTTACAATGAGCAGTTCTTC. The variable domain in full, with the rest retrieved from reference TRBV9 and TRBJ2-1, is DSGVTQTPKHLITATGQRVTLRCSPRSGDLSVYWYQQSLDQGLQFLIQYYNGEERAKGNILERFSAQQFPDLHSELNLSSLELGDSALYFCASSLTAAGGIYNEQFFGPGTRLTVL.

The table lists this clonotype with many counts. CDR3 coding DNA: TGTGCCAGCAGCCTCGATGGAAACACCATATATTTT. This sequence encodes CASSLDGNTIYF. This sequence joins TRBV7-3 and TRBJ1-3; D is unclear. From germline, CDR1 is SGHTA and CDR2 FQGTGA. This CDR3 is built from 12 residues. V was clipped by 5 bases and J by 3 bases, with 5 bases between them.

This clonotype was found many times. The chain carries TRBV7-2 and TRBJ1-5, with TRBD1 matching over 7 bases. CDR1 and CDR2 (germline): SGHTA, FQGNSA. The V and J ends lost 5 bases and 0 bases, in that order; junction bases with no gene match: 4. CDR3 length equals 15 residues. CDR3 sequence reads: CASSPGGYSNQPQHF. CDR3 coding DNA: TGTGCCAGCAGCCCAGGGGGATATAGCAATCAGCCCCAGCATTTT.

This clonotype has at least ten counts. The chain employs TRBV19 and TRBJ1-2; D might be TRBD1 (5 bases). Germline V lookup: CDR1 LNHDA, CDR2 SQIVND (reference sequence). The CDR3 has 16 residues. Trimming cost V 5 bases and J 1 base, with 17 bases left between them. CDR3 bases: TGTGCCAGTAGTCCAAGGGGCTCCCAGAATAACTATGGCTACACCTTC. Translation gives CASSPRGSQNNYGYTF.

V is TRBV15 and J is TRBJ2-5; 9 bases map to TRBD2. Germline CDR1 reads LNHNV; CDR2 reads YYDKDF (reference sequence). The CDR3 has 16 residues. Trimming removed 1 base from V and 2 bases from J; junction bases left unmatched: 5. CDR3 DNA: TGTGCCACCAGCAGAGCAATTAGCGGGGGACAAGAGACCCAGTACTTC. Protein: CATSRAISGGQETQYF.

This sequence joins TRBV29-1 and TRBJ2-2, with TRBD1 as a possible D gene (6 bases). The CDR3 runs 13 residues. Per germline, CDR1 SQVTM and CDR2 ANQGSEA. V was shortened by 3 bases and J by 3 bases, with 8 bases between the two germline ends. The CDR3 loop is CSVDGQYTGELFF. In DNA form, the CDR3 reads TGCAGCGTTGATGGACAGTACACCGGGGAGCTGTTTTTT.

This clonotype was seen at least ten times. The chain uses TRBV5-1 and TRBJ1-1; unclear D gene. The CDR3 length is 16 residues. Germline V gene data show CDR1 as SGHRS and CDR2 as YFSETQ. Trimming removed 0 bases at V and 1 base at J, with 13 bases between. The CDR3 region is CASSLEGRRPNTEAFF. DNA for the CDR3: TGCGCCAGCAGCTTGGAAGGTCGCAGACCGAACACTGAAGCTTTCTTT.

There are many counts of this clonotype. This CDR3 is CASSLGWTDTEAFF. CDR3 sequence (DNA): TGTGCCAGCAGCTTAGGATGGACGGACACTGAAGCTTTCTTT. The chain recombines TRBV7-9 with TRBJ1-1; D remains ambiguous. There are 14 residues in the CDR3. V was shortened by 1 base and J by 3 bases, with 9 bases between the two germline ends. Germline CDR1 is SEHNR and CDR2 is FQNEAQ (reference sequence).

In its sample, this clonotype was seen many times. The chain employs TRBV7-6 and TRBJ1-1; 9 nucleotides agree with TRBD1. After removal of 6 bases from V and 0 bases from J, the junction contained 2 bases not matched to a gene. This CDR3 is 14 amino acids long. Germline CDR1 SGHVS, CDR2 FNYEAQ. CDR3 region: CASSGTGLNTEAFF. The CDR3 region has the DNA TGTGCCAGCAGTGGGACAGGGTTGAACACTGAAGCTTTCTTT.

The rearrangement joins TRBV6-2 or TRBV6-3 to TRBJ2-7; possibly TRBD2 for D (5 bases). From germline, CDR1 is MNHEY and CDR2 SVGEGT. The CDR3 runs to 15 residues. V lost 5 bases to trimming and J lost 0 bases, with 14 bases between them. The CDR3 sequence: CASSAEGWRSYEQYF. The CDR3 bases are TGTGCCAGCAGTGCTGAGGGATGGCGCTCCTACGAGCAGTACTTC.

This clonotype was seen many times. CDR3 residues: CASNQLNEQFF. The CDR3 nucleotides are TGTGCCAGCAACCAGCTCAATGAGCAGTTCTTC. The genes are TRBV7-2 and TRBJ2-1; no clear D. In germline, CDR1 is SGHTA, CDR2 FQGNSA. This CDR3 spans 11 amino acids. Trimming took 7 bases from V and 6 from J, leaving 7 bases between them.

This clonotype was detected once. The V and J genes are TRBV20-1 and TRBJ2-7, with TRBD2 identical over 11 bases. Germline V gene sequence: CDR1 DFQATT, CDR2 SNEGSKA (reference sequence). CDR3 size: 14 residues. Trimming removed 7 bases from V and 3 bases from J; junction bases left unmatched: 8. The CDR3 here is CSGASLAGGYEQYF. CDR3 sequence (DNA): TGCAGTGGTGCCTCCCTAGCGGGAGGCTACGAGCAGTACTTC.

Ten or more counts support this clonotype. The chain uses TRBV19 and TRBJ1-2; TRBD1 matches at 7 bases. Trimming removed 6 bases from V and 0 bases from J; junction bases left unmatched: 7. In germline, CDR1 is LNHDA, CDR2 SQIVND (reference sequence). The CDR3 spans 15 residues. The CDR3, as DNA: TGTGCCAGTAGAACCCGGGACAGCCCTAACTATGGCTACACCTTC. Translation: CASRTRDSPNYGYTF. Filled out from reference TRBV19 and TRBJ1-2, the complete variable domain reads DGGITQSPKYLFRKEGQNVTLSCEQNLNHDAMYWYRQDPGQGLRLIYYSQIVNDFQKGDIAEGYSVSREKKESFPLTVTSAQKNPTAFYLCASRTRDSPNYGYTFGSGTRLTVV.

V gene TRBV9 combines with J gene TRBJ1-5, with D tentatively TRBD1 (5 bases). V lost 0 bases to trimming and J lost 3 bases, with 10 bases between them. The CDR3 runs to 15 residues. Germline CDR1 is SGDLS and CDR2 is YYNGEE. The CDR3 coding sequence is TGTGCCAGCAGCGTAGGGGACGGATTCAATCAGCCCCAGCATTTT. Translating gives CASSVGDGFNQPQHF.

J is TRBJ2-5 and V is TRBV18, with D possibly matching TRBD1 (5 bases). This CDR3 contains 14 residues. The V and J ends lost 2 bases and 0 bases respectively, with 7 bases between them. Per germline, CDR1 KGHSH and CDR2 LQKENI. The CDR3 coding sequence is TGTGCCAGCTCACCAAAGACAGACCAAGAGACCCAGTACTTC. Protein: CASSPKTDQETQYF.

In this sample, this clonotype turned up a few times. This chain links TRBV12-5 with TRBJ2-3; 8 positions agree with TRBD1. With 1 base clipped from V and 6 bases from J, the junction kept 3 bases outside the gene matches. This CDR3 has 14 residues. Germline lookup yields CDR1 LGHNT and CDR2 FRNRAP. For the CDR3, the DNA is TGTGCTAGTGGTTTGGGGACAGGGACCGATACGCAGTATTTT. Amino acid sequence: CASGLGTGTDTQYF.

This clonotype was seen more than once but under ten times. The gene calls are TRBV29-1 and TRBJ1-5; 7 nucleotides agree with TRBD1. Germline trimming cut 4 bases from V and 3 bases from J; bases unmatched to any gene: 6. The CDR3 contains 14 residues. The V gene's germline CDR1 is SQVTM and CDR2 ANQGSEA. CDR3 amino acids: CSVAQGVYNQPQHF. As DNA, the CDR3 is TGCAGCGTTGCCCAGGGGGTCTACAATCAGCCCCAGCATTTT.

This chain links TRBV6-2 or TRBV6-3 with TRBJ1-1; D is possibly TRBD1 (6 bases). The length of the CDR3 is 15 residues. The germline V gene encodes CDR1 MNHEY and CDR2 SVGEGT. V was clipped by 0 bases and J by 6 bases, with 14 bases between them. The CDR3 DNA reads TGTGCCAGCAGTTACTCCGGCAGGGGATTGGCTGAAGCTTTCTTT. Its protein is CASSYSGRGLAEAFF.

The V and J genes are TRBV10-1 and TRBJ2-2, with D tentatively TRBD1 (5 bases). This CDR3 has 13 amino acids. Trimming took off 6 bases at V and 7 bases at J, with 12 bases between the two ends. The germline V gene encodes CDR1 WNHNN and CDR2 SYGVQD (reference sequence). CDR3 amino acids: CASRVDQGGELFF. DNA for the CDR3: TGCGCCAGCAGAGTGGACCAGGGCGGGGAGCTGTTTTTT.

This clonotype was picked up many times. CDR3 in amino acids: CASSQPDRGVYGYTF. CDR3 DNA sequence: TGCGCCAGCAGCCAACCAGACAGGGGGGTCTATGGCTACACCTTC. The chain has TRBV4-1 and TRBJ1-2, with 9 bases lining up with TRBD1. The CDR3 covers 15 residues. Unmatched junction bases numbered 5, after V lost 2 bases and J lost 4 bases. Per germline, CDR1 MGHRA and CDR2 YSYEKL.

This clonotype appeared a few times. V is TRBV12-3 or TRBV12-4 and J is TRBJ1-2; D remains ambiguous. Trimming left V 1 base short and J 10 bases short, with 16 bases between. This CDR3 region has 14 residues. CDR3 nucleotides: TGTGCCAGCAGTTTAGATGCCGGGTTGATATCCTACACCTTC. It encodes CASSLDAGLISYTF.

This clonotype was seen ten or more times. The chain uses TRBV25-1 and TRBJ1-1; D remains ambiguous. V lost 2 bases, J lost 1 base, and 5 bases lay in between. This CDR3 comprises 13 residues. Germline CDR1 is MGHDK and CDR2 is SYGVNS. For the CDR3, the DNA is TGTGCCAGCAGTGAAGTAGGGAACACTGAAGCTTTCTTT. Translation: CASSEVGNTEAFF.

This chain links TRBV20-1 with TRBJ2-1, with D maybe TRBD1 (5 bases). V dropped 3 bases and J dropped 0 bases, with 15 bases sitting between them. Germline V CDR1 and CDR2: DFQATT, SNEGSKA (reference sequence). CDR3 length: 16 residues. This CDR3 is CSASPRASRSYNEQFF. The CDR3, as DNA: TGCAGTGCTAGCCCCAGGGCTTCCCGCTCCTACAATGAGCAGTTCTTC.

This clonotype was seen at least ten times. The genes are TRBV7-2 and TRBJ2-6, with D possibly being TRBD1 or TRBD2 (6 bases each). CDR3 length: 16 amino acids. Germline loops: CDR1 SGHTA, CDR2 FQGNSA. Trimming removed 1 base from V and 4 bases from J, with 11 bases in between. In DNA form, the CDR3 reads TGTGCCAGCAGCTTAGGCCGGGGGCGGGGGGCCAACGTCCTGACTTTC. It is translated as CASSLGRGRGANVLTF.

There are many counts of this clonotype. J is TRBJ2-2 and V is TRBV5-4, with 12 bases matching TRBD1. Per germline, CDR1 SGHNT and CDR2 YYREEE (reference sequence). This CDR3 has 17 amino acids. Trimming at V came to 4 bases and at J to 5 bases, leaving 9 bases not matched to a gene. CDR3 coding DNA: TGTGCCAGCAGCCCCGGAGGGGGACAGGGGGCGACCGGGGAGCTGTTTTTT. Amino acid sequence: CASSPGGGQGATGELFF.

On this clonotype itself: A single base separates this from a much larger clone, so it may be a read error. The chain uses TRBV12-3 or TRBV12-4 and TRBJ2-7, with unresolved D. This CDR3 comprises 15 residues. V was clipped by 5 bases and J by 9 bases, with 23 bases between them. The CDR3 sequence is CASSLSGVKKGVQYF. The DNA of the CDR3 is TGTGCCAGCAGTCTAAGTGGAGTTAAGAAGGGCGTGCAGTACTTC.

The sample holds many counts of this clonotype. This chain uses TRBV7-6 with TRBJ1-1, with D perhaps TRBD1 (5 bases). Between the trimmed V and J ends, which lost 0 bases and 0 bases, there was a span of 8 bases. This CDR3 is built from 15 residues. CDR1 and CDR2 from the germline V gene are SGHVS and FNYEAQ. In nucleotides, the CDR3 is TGTGCCAGCAGCTTAGCTCACAGGTTGAACACTGAAGCTTTCTTT. Its translation is CASSLAHRLNTEAFF.

This sequence joins TRBV6-5 and TRBJ2-7; D unresolved. The CDR3 covers 14 residues. Germline V lookup: CDR1 MNHEY, CDR2 SVGAGI. Trimming cost V 4 bases and J 1 base, with 11 bases left between them. As DNA, the CDR3 is TGTGCCAGCAGTTCGGCAGGTTGGTCCTACGAGCAGTACTTC. It specifies CASSSAGWSYEQYF.

The rearrangement joins TRBV11-2 to TRBJ2-3, with 8 bases aligning to TRBD1. Germline V gene data show CDR1 as SGHAT and CDR2 as FQNNGV. CDR3 size: 15 residues. The V gene end was trimmed by 2 bases and the J gene end by 3 bases; junction bases not matched to a gene: 4. The CDR3 is CASSLRTGRTDTQYF. CDR3 DNA: TGTGCCAGCAGCTTACGGACAGGGCGAACAGATACGCAGTATTTT.

In its sample, this clonotype was seen many times. J is TRBJ2-4 and V is TRBV7-2, with 9 bases that match TRBD1. Germline V gives CDR1 SGHTA, CDR2 FQGNSA. There are 18 residues in the CDR3. V lost 4 bases, J lost 3 bases, and 13 bases stayed unmatched. CDR3 residues: CASSWGQGRPKGKNIQYF. The CDR3, as DNA: TGTGCCAGCAGCTGGGGACAGGGAAGACCTAAGGGCAAAAACATTCAGTACTTC.